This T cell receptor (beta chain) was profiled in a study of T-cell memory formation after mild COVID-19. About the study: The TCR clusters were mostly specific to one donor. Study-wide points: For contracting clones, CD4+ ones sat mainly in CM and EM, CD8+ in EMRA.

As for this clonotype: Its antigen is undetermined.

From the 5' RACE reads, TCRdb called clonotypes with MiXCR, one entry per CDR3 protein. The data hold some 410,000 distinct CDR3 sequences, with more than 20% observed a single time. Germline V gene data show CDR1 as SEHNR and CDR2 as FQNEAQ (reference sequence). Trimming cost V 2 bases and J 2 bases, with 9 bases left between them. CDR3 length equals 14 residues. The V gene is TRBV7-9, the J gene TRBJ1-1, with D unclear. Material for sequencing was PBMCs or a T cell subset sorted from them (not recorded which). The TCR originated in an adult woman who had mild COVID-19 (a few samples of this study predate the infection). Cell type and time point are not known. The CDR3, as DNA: TGTGCCAGCAGCTTATTGGGTTTCAACACTGAAGCTTTCTTT. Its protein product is CASSLLGFNTEAFF.